This T cell receptor beta chain emerged from a study of Graves' ophthalmopathy and Graves' hyperthyroidism. The CDR3 covers 13 residues. The V and J ends lost 6 bases and 4 bases respectively, with 13 bases between them. Investigators amplified TCR beta CDR3 regions from RNA transcripts. RT-PCR with HTBI primers came first, then second-round multiplex PCR. TCRdb itself ran the multiplex PCR reads through MiXCR, one entry per CDR3 protein. The sample carries a few hundred thousand distinct CDR3 sequences, about two fifths recorded once. This clonotype was counted many times. The source of this sequence is an adult man with Graves' hyperthyroidism. The chain is built from TRBV12-3 or TRBV12-4 and TRBJ2-7, with a tentative D call TRBD1 (6 bases). Material for sequencing was peripheral blood or thyroid tissue (not recorded which). In DNA form, the CDR3 reads TGTGCCAGCAGCGTCGGACAGCCGTACGAGCAGTACTTC. It specifies CASSVGQPYEQYF.